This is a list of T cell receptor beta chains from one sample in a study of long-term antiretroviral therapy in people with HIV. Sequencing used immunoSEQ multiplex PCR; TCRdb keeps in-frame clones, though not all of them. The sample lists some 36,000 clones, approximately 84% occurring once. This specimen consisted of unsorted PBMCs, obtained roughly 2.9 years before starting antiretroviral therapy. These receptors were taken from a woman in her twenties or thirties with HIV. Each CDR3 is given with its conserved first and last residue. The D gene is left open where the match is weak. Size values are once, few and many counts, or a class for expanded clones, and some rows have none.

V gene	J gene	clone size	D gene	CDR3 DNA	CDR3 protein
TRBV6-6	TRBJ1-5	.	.	TGTGCCAGCGTCGGGAGGGAGAGCCAGCATTTT	CASVGRESQHF
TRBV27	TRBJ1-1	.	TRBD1	TGTGCCAGCAGTTTATCTTGGACAGGGGGCGTCACTGAAGCTTTCTTT	CASSLSWTGGVTEAFF
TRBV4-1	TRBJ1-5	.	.	TGCGCCAGCAGCCAAGATAAAGGGGCGAGGCCCCAGCATTTT	CASSQDKGARPQHF
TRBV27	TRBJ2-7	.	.	TGTGCCAGCAGTTCCCTCTTCCAATTGTACTTC	CASSSLFQLYF
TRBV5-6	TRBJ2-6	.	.	TGTGCCAGCATCGAGGGCTCTGGGGCCAACGTCCTGACTTTC	CASIEGSGANVLTF
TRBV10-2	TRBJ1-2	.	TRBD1	TGCGCCAGCTCGACAGGGGGAGATGGCTACACCTTC	CASSTGGDGYTF
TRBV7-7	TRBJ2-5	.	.	TGTGCCAGCAGCCCTCAAGAGACCCAGTACTTC	CASSPQETQYF
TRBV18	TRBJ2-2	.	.	TGTGCCAGCTCACCACCGCAGAACACCGGGGAGCTGTTTTTT	CASSPPQNTGELFF
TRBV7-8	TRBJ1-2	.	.	TGTGCCAGCAGCCCCTACCTGGGTAGCCCATATGGCTACACCTTC	CASSPYLGSPYGYTF
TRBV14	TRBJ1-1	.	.	TGTGCCAGCAGCTCTCAGGGGAACACTGAAGCTTTCTTT	CASSSQGNTEAFF
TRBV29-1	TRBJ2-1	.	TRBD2	TGCAGCGTTGTCATGCCTAGCGGCTCCTACAATGAGCAGTTCTTC	CSVVMPSGSYNEQFF
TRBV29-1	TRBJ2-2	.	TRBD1	TGCAGCGTCGCTAAAGGGGGCGCAGTTCCCGGGGAGCTGTTTTTT	CSVAKGGAVPGELFF
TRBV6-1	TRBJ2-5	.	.	TGTGCCAGCACGGGGCCGGGGCCTCAAGAGACCCAGTACTTC	CASTGPGPQETQYF
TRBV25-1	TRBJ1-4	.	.	TGTGCCAGCAGTGAGCGGGGTGAAAAACTGTTTTTT	CASSERGEKLFF
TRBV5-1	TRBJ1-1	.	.	TGCGCCAGCAGCTTGGCCGGTTACACTGAAGCTTTCTTT	CASSLAGYTEAFF
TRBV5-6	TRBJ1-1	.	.	TGTGCCAGCAGCAAAGGTTTCGGGCCGAACACTGAAGCTTTCTTT	CASSKGFGPNTEAFF
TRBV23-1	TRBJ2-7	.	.	TGCGCCAGCAGTCCGCAGGGGGGTAGCGAGCAGTACTTC	CASSPQGGSEQYF
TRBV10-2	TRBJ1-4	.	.	TGCGCCAGCAGTGAGCCCGGTTGGGAAAAACTGTTTTTT	CASSEPGWEKLFF
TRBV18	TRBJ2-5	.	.	TGTGCCAGCTCACCAGGGATCCAAGAGACCCAGTACTTC	CASSPGIQETQYF
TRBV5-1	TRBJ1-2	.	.	TGCGCCAGCAGCCGGCTGGGCTCCGGGCCCCTACGAGGAATGGATGGCTACACCTTC	CASSRLGSGPLRGMDGYTF
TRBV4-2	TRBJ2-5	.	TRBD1	TGTGCCAGCAGCCTGACAGGGAGTGGGCAAGAGACCCAGTACTTC	CASSLTGSGQETQYF
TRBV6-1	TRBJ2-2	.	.	TGTGCCAGCAGTGAAGCGGGGTGGGGCACCGGGGAGCTGTTTTTT	CASSEAGWGTGELFF
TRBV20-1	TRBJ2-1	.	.	TGCAGTGCTGGATTTAATGAGCAGTTCTTC	CSAGFNEQFF
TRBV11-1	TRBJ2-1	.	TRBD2	TGTGCCAGCAGCTTAGAGGGACTAGTAATATACAATGAGCAGTTCTTC	CASSLEGLVIYNEQFF
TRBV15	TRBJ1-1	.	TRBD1	TGTGCCACCAGGTCCCGGGACAGGGCGACTGAAGCTTTCTTT	CATRSRDRATEAFF
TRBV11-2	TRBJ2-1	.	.	TGTGCCAGCAGCGACCGGGTCCAGAGCTCCTACAATGAGCAGTTCTTC	CASSDRVQSSYNEQFF
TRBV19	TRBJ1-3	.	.	TGTGCCAGTAGTCCCCGGGACACCTTAAGCACCATATATTTT	CASSPRDTLSTIYF
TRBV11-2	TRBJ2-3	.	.	TGTGCCAGCAGCTTAGTGGGTTTAGCAGATACGCAGTATTTT	CASSLVGLADTQYF
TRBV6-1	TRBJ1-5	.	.	TGTGCCAGCAGTGAAGCTCCTTATCAGCCCCAGCATTTT	CASSEAPYQPQHF
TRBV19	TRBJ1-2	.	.	TGTGCCAGTAGTGAGGGGATTGGCTACACCTTC	CASSEGIGYTF
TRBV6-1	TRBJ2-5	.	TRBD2	TGTGCCAGCACTAGCGGAAAAGAGACCCAGTACTTC	CASTSGKETQYF
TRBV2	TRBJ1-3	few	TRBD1	TGTGCCAGCAGTCATGGACAGGGGAGGTTCGGTGGAAACACCATATATTTT	CASSHGQGRFGGNTIYF
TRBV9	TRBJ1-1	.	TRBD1	TGTGCCAGCAGCGTAGAGGCCCCCCGGACAGGGGGCACTGAAGCTTTCTTT	CASSVEAPRTGGTEAFF
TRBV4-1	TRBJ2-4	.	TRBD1	TGCGCCAGCAGCCATAATCGGGGACAGGGGGCGTTTGACATTCAGTACTTC	CASSHNRGQGAFDIQYF
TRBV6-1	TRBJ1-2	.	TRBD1	TGTGCCAGCAGGCCGGGACAGGGGGCGCGATCGCCCTTC	CASRPGQGARSPF
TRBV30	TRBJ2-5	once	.	TGTGCCTGGACAGGGTATCGGGCAGAGACCCAGTACTTC	CAWTGYRAETQYF